These T cell receptor beta chains were read from a single sample in a study of blood T cell repertoires in COVID-19. Data came from immunoSEQ multiplex PCR; TCRdb stores just in-frame clones and leaves some out. The sample shows roughly 230,000 clones, approximately 84% of them seen only once. The sample taken for sequencing was PBMCs or T cells enriched from blood (not recorded which). The receptors derive from a middle-aged man who had recovered from COVID-19. The CDR3 runs from the conserved cysteine through the conserved F or W. D genes are given only for firm matches. Not all rows give a size; the values are once, few, many and, for expanded clones, a class.

d_call,j_call,v_call,clone_size,cdr3_aa,cdr3_nt
TRBD2,TRBJ2-7,TRBV18,.,CASSPTSGANSYEQYF,TGTGCCAGCTCACCGACTAGCGGGGCTAACTCCTACGAGCAGTACTTC
TRBD2,TRBJ2-1,TRBV27,.,CASSFQAGGQGEQFF,TGTGCCAGCAGTTTCCAAGCGGGGGGGCAAGGTGAGCAGTTCTTC
.,TRBJ1-1,TRBV28,.,CASNVGDTEAFF,TGTGCCAGCAATGTCGGGGACACTGAAGCTTTCTTT
.,TRBJ1-2,TRBV7-9,.,CASSLRGGINYGYTF,TGTGCCAGCAGCTTGAGAGGGGGAATCAACTATGGCTACACCTTC
.,TRBJ1-1,TRBV10-2,.,CASSGTGTPNHEAFF,TGCGCCAGCAGTGGAACCGGGACACCTAACCATGAAGCTTTCTTT
.,TRBJ1-4,TRBV7-6,.,CASSLSPTSANEKLFF,TGTGCCAGCAGCTTATCCCCCACCTCGGCTAATGAAAAACTGTTTTTT
TRBD2,TRBJ2-2,TRBV19,.,CASNTGTSGTPNTGELFF,TGTGCCAGTAATACCGGGACTAGCGGGACTCCAAACACCGGGGAGCTGTTTTTT
.,TRBJ2-7,TRBV5-4,.,CASSAPGSGFYEQYF,TGTGCCAGCAGCGCGCCGGGGAGCGGGTTTTACGAGCAGTACTTC
TRBD1,TRBJ2-7,TRBV5-4,few,CASSTAGTVIEQYF,TGTGCCAGCAGCACGGCCGGGACAGTCATCGAGCAGTACTTC
TRBD1,TRBJ2-7,TRBV19,.,CASSPGTGTYEQYF,TGTGCCAGTAGTCCTGGGACAGGGACCTACGAGCAGTACTTC
.,TRBJ2-1,TRBV5-4,.,CASSLTLSSFSYNEQFF,TGTGCCAGCAGCTTAACCCTTAGCAGCTTCTCCTACAATGAGCAGTTCTTC
.,TRBJ2-5,TRBV21-1,.,CASSKQLLQETQYF,TGTGCCAGCAGCAAACAACTTCTCCAAGAGACCCAGTACTTC
TRBD1,TRBJ1-5,TRBV10-2,.,CASSDDRANQPQHF,TGCGCCAGCAGTGACGACAGGGCCAATCAGCCCCAGCATTTT
TRBD2,TRBJ2-7,TRBV5-4,.,CASTPDSGIYEQYF,TGTGCCAGCACCCCCGATAGCGGGATCTACGAGCAGTACTTC
.,TRBJ1-1,TRBV10-2,.,CASSESRGGPTPTEAFF,TGCGCCAGCAGTGAGTCTCGGGGGGGCCCCACGCCCACTGAAGCTTTCTTT
.,TRBJ1-3,TRBV27,.,CASGRPGPNTIYF,TGTGCCAGCGGGCGTCCCGGCCCCAACACCATATATTTT
TRBD1,TRBJ1-1,TRBV19,.,CASKVSGQGVSLF,TGTGCCAGTAAGGTTTCCGGACAGGGGGTTTCGCTCTTT
TRBD2,TRBJ2-7,TRBV4-3,.,CASSQDQASGIESYEQYF,TGCGCCAGCAGCCAAGATCAGGCTAGCGGGATTGAGTCTTACGAGCAGTACTTC
.,TRBJ1-5,TRBV18,few,CASAYSSGNQPQHF,TGTGCCAGCGCTTACAGTAGTGGCAATCAGCCCCAGCATTTT
.,TRBJ2-1,TRBV7-8,.,CASSLVVRKYEQFF,TGTGCCAGCAGCTTAGTGGTCAGAAAGTATGAGCAGTTCTTC
TRBD2,TRBJ2-3,TRBV7-2,.,CASSLSSGGIDTQYF,TGTGCCAGCAGCTTATCTAGCGGGGGGATCGATACGCAGTATTTT
TRBD2,TRBJ2-1,TRBV10-1,.,CASSTGLAGIRFSYNEQFF,TGCGCCAGCAGCACAGGACTAGCGGGAATACGTTTCTCCTACAATGAGCAGTTCTTC
TRBD2,TRBJ2-1,TRBV7-9,.,CASSLALAGGSSSYNEQFF,TGTGCCAGCAGCTTAGCACTAGCGGGAGGGTCCAGCTCCTACAATGAGCAGTTCTTC
.,TRBJ2-1,TRBV9,.,CASSVAGRSYNEQFF,TGTGCCAGCAGCGTAGCTGGTAGATCCTACAATGAGCAGTTCTTC
TRBD1,TRBJ2-3,TRBV25-1,.,CASSKQGRVDTQYF,TGTGCCAGCAGTAAACAGGGGCGAGTGGATACGCAGTATTTT
.,TRBJ1-2,TRBV10-3,.,CAISPSESLTRGYTF,TGTGCCATCAGTCCTTCCGAAAGCCTAACCAGGGGCTACACCTTC
.,TRBJ2-7,TRBV28,.,CASSSIRGSDYEQYF,TGTGCCAGCAGCTCCATACGCGGCTCCGATTACGAGCAGTACTTC
TRBD2,TRBJ2-2,TRBV9,.,CASSASGSHTGELFF,TGTGCCAGCAGCGCTAGCGGGAGTCACACCGGGGAGCTGTTTTTT
.,TRBJ1-1,TRBV30,once,CAWSVIGQNTEAFF,TGTGCCTGGAGTGTAATAGGACAGAACACTGAAGCTTTCTTT
TRBD2,TRBJ2-3,TRBV19,.,CASSIPGLAGVTDTQYF,TGTGCCAGTAGTATTCCCGGACTAGCGGGAGTAACAGATACGCAGTATTTT
.,TRBJ2-7,TRBV12-3/TRBV12-4,.,CASSLAREQYF,TGTGCCAGCAGTTTAGCGAGGGAGCAGTACTTC
.,TRBJ2-7,TRBV29-1,.,CSVGVAASYEQYF,TGCAGCGTGGGTGTAGCGGCCTCCTACGAGCAGTACTTC
TRBD2,TRBJ2-1,TRBV10-3,.,CAISFRGLAHEQFF,TGTGCCATCAGTTTCCGAGGACTAGCCCATGAGCAGTTCTTC
TRBD1,TRBJ2-1,TRBV6-5,.,CASSLGDRNNEQFF,TGTGCCAGCAGCCTCGGGGACAGGAACAATGAGCAGTTCTTC
TRBD2,TRBJ2-5,TRBV4-2,.,CASSYGTSGQETQYF,TGTGCCAGCAGCTACGGGACTAGCGGACAAGAGACCCAGTACTTC
.,TRBJ1-2,TRBV5-4,.,CASSLLEGRYYGYTF,TGTGCCAGCAGCTTGCTCGAGGGCAGGTACTATGGCTACACCTTC
.,TRBJ2-2,TRBV5-1,.,CASSLYLGAGELFF,TGCGCCAGCAGCCTCTACCTAGGGGCCGGGGAGCTGTTTTTT
.,TRBJ1-1,TRBV7-3,.,CASSADRWSTEAFF,TGTGCCAGCAGCGCCGACAGATGGTCCACTGAAGCTTTCTTT
.,TRBJ1-1,TRBV6-5,.,CASSYYGGGKDTEAFF,TGTGCCAGCAGTTACTACGGGGGGGGTAAGGACACTGAAGCTTTCTTT
.,TRBJ1-6,TRBV7-3,few,CASSRQYSSPLHF,TGTGCCAGCAGCCGACAGTATTCTTCACCCCTCCACTTT
TRBD2,TRBJ2-7,TRBV15,.,CATSRVGAILAGTSYEQYF,TGTGCCACCAGCAGAGTAGGGGCGATTTTAGCGGGGACCTCCTACGAGCAGTACTTC
.,TRBJ1-2,TRBV6-2/TRBV6-3,.,CASSSRSSTYGYTF,TGTGCCAGCAGTTCGCGGAGCAGTACCTATGGCTACACCTTC
.,TRBJ1-6,TRBV7-3,.,CASSWAGNLNSPLHF,TGTGCCAGCAGCTGGGCAGGGAACCTTAATTCACCCCTCCACTTT
TRBD1,TRBJ1-1,TRBV5-8,.,CASSFNQGRGTEAFF,TGTGCCAGCAGCTTCAATCAGGGCAGGGGGACTGAAGCTTTCTTT
.,TRBJ1-6,TRBV4-1,few,CASSQDGQGNSPLHF,TGCGCCAGCAGCCAAGATGGGCAGGGGAATTCACCCCTCCACTTT
.,TRBJ1-3,TRBV5-1,.,CASSELSGGNTIYF,TGCGCCAGCAGCGAATTGAGCGGTGGAAACACCATATATTTT
.,TRBJ2-5,TRBV9,once,CASSLAGGSPQETQYF,TGTGCCAGCAGCCTAGCTGGGGGCTCCCCCCAAGAGACCCAGTACTTC
.,TRBJ2-5,TRBV5-6,once,CASSPEREADVTQYF,TGTGCCAGCAGCCCCGAGAGAGAGGCAGATGTGACCCAGTACTTC
.,TRBJ2-1,TRBV29-1,.,CSVGPQRPNEQFF,TGCAGCGTTGGGCCCCAGAGGCCCAATGAGCAGTTCTTC